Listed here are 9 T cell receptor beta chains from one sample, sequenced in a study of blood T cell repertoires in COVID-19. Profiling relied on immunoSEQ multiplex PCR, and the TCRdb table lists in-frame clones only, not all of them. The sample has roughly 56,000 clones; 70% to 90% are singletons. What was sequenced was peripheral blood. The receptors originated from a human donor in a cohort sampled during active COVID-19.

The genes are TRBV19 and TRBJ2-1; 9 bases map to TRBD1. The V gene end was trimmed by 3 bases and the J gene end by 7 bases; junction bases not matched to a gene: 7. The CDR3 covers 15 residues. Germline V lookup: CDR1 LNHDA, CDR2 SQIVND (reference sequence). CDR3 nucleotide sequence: TGTGCCAGTAGTATCTCCGGGACAGGGACGAATGAGCAGTTCTTC. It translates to CASSISGTGTNEQFF. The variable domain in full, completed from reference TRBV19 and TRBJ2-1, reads DGGITQSPKYLFRKEGQNVTLSCEQNLNHDAMYWYRQDPGQGLRLIYYSQIVNDFQKGDIAEGYSVSREKKESFPLTVTSAQKNPTAFYLCASSISGTGTNEQFFGPGTRLTVL.

CDR3 bases: TGTGCTAGTGCCCCGGGACTAGCGGACAATGAGCAGTTCTTC. It is translated as CASAPGLADNEQFF. This chain joins TRBV12-5 and TRBJ2-1; 11 nucleotides match TRBD2. CDR1 and CDR2 from the germline V gene are LGHNT and FRNRAP. V was pared by 7 bases and J by 5 bases, with 4 bases of the junction left unmatched. This CDR3 is 14 amino acids long.

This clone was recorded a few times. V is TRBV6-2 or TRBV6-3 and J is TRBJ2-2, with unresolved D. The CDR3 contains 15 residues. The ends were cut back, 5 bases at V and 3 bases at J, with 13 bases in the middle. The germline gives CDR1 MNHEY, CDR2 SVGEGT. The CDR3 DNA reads TGTGCCAGCAGTCACCACCGACTCCACACCGGGGAGCTGTTTTTT. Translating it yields CASSHHRLHTGELFF.

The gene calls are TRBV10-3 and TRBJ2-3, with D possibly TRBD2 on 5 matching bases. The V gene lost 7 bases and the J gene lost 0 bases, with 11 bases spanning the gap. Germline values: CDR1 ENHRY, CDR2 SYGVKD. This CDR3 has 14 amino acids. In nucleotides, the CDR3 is TGTGCCATCAAGGCGGACTTTAGCACAGATACGCAGTATTTT. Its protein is CAIKADFSTDTQYF.

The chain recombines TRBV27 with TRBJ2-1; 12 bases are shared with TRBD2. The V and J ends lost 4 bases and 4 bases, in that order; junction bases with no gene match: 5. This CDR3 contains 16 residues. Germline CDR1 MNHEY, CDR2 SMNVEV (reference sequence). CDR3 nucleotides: TGTGCCAGCAGTTCCGGACTAGCGGGGTGGTACAATGAGCAGTTCTTC. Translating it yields CASSSGLAGWYNEQFF.

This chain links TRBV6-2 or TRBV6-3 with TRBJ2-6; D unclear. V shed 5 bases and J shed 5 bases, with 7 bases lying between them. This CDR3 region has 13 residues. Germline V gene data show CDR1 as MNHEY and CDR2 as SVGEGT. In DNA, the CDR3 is TGTGCCAGCAGTACTCGATGGGCCAACGTCCTGACTTTC. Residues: CASSTRWANVLTF.

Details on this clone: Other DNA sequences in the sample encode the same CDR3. The CDR3 reads CASSPVLGLVAGELFF. CDR3 nucleotide sequence: TGTGCCAGCAGCCCCGTCTTGGGACTAGTAGCCGGGGAGCTGTTTTTT. The chain uses TRBV6-2 or TRBV6-3 and TRBJ2-2; 8 bases align to TRBD2. With V trimmed by 6 bases and J by 6 bases, 12 bases remained unmatched. The germline V gene encodes CDR1 MNHEY and CDR2 SVGEGT. The CDR3 has 16 residues.

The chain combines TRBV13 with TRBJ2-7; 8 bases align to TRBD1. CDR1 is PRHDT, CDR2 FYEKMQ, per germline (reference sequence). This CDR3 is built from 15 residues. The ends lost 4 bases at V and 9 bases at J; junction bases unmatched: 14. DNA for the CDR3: TGTGCCAGCAGCTCCACCCCGGGACAGGTGATGACGCAGTACTTC. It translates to CASSSTPGQVMTQYF.

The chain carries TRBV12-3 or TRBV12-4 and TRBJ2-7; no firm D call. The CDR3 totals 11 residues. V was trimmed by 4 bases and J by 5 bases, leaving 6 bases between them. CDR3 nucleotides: TGTGCCAGCAGTTGTCTAAACGAGCAGTACTTC. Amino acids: CASSCLNEQYF.